These T cell receptor beta chains were read from a single sample in a study of spatial heterogeneity in lung cancer. TCRdb redid the calling of the 5' RACE reads with MiXCR, one entry per CDR3 protein. Here the sample spans 4,500 to 7,000 distinct CDR3 sequences, around 4.8% being singletons. This sample comprised lung tumor tissue, obtained at surgery. Every receptor here comes from a male donor with early-stage non-small cell lung cancer. The CDR3 runs from the conserved cysteine through the conserved F or W. D genes are given only for firm matches. Expanded clones get a size class; other rows say once, few or many, or leave the size out.

j_call clone_size d_call v_call cdr3_nt cdr3_aa
TRBJ2-2 medium-sized NA TRBV11-2 TGTGCCAGCAGCTCCGAAGTCTGGAGGGAAGGGGACACCGGGGAGCTGTTTTTT CASSSEVWREGDTGELFF
TRBJ2-7 medium-sized TRBD1 TRBV5-1 TGCGCCAGCAGCTTGTTTGGGACAGGGAGCTCCTACGAGCAGTACTTC CASSLFGTGSSYEQYF
TRBJ2-5 many NA TRBV4-1 TGCGCCAGCAGCCTACAGGTTCAAGAGACCCAGTACTTC CASSLQVQETQYF
TRBJ2-1 few NA TRBV7-3 TGTGCCAGCAGCTCCGGACAGTTCGGTGAGCAGTTCTTC CASSSGQFGEQFF
TRBJ1-2 many NA TRBV3-1 TGTGCCAGCAGCCAAGACGCAGGCTCCTATGGCTACACCTTC CASSQDAGSYGYTF
TRBJ2-3 large NA TRBV29-1 TGCAGCGCCTGGAATTTGAATACGCAGTATTTT CSAWNLNTQYF
TRBJ2-1 many TRBD2 TRBV28 TGTGCCAGCAGTTTACGCGGGAGGGAGAGAATGAGGCAGTTCTTC CASSLRGRERMRQFF
TRBJ1-6 many NA TRBV4-2 TGTGCCAGCAGCCCCGGGGGAGGGAGCTATAATTCACCCCTCCACTTT CASSPGGGSYNSPLHF
TRBJ2-1 many NA TRBV5-1 TGCGCCAGCAGCTTGATTAGCGTCGGAGAGCAGTTCTTC CASSLISVGEQFF
TRBJ2-3 many TRBD2 TRBV9 TGTGCCAGCAGCGTAGAAAGCGGGAGGGCAGATACGCAGTATTTT CASSVESGRADTQYF
TRBJ1-4 many NA TRBV12-5 TGTGCTAGTGGCGCCGGACAGCTAAATGAAAAACTGTTTTTT CASGAGQLNEKLFF
TRBJ1-2 medium-sized NA TRBV5-1 TGCGCCAGCAGCTTGCAGGGGAACTATGGCTACACCTTC CASSLQGNYGYTF
TRBJ1-2 many NA TRBV20-1 TGCAGTGCTACCCTGACGGGCACCTATGGCTACACCTTC CSATLTGTYGYTF
TRBJ1-1 medium-sized TRBD1 TRBV5-1 TGCGCCAGCAGCGAACGACAGGGTTCCCCGAACACTGAAGCTTTCTTT CASSERQGSPNTEAFF
TRBJ2-7 medium-sized NA TRBV14 TGTGCCAGCAGCCAAGGAAGAGGAACGGGGGGCACCTACGAGCAGTACTTC CASSQGRGTGGTYEQYF
TRBJ2-1 many TRBD1 TRBV27 TGTGCCAGCAGTTTAAGGACAGGGGTTGATGAGCAGTTCTTC CASSLRTGVDEQFF
TRBJ2-7 many NA TRBV24-1 TGTGCCACCAGTGACAGCGGACTCCTTGGATCCTACGAGCAGTACTTC CATSDSGLLGSYEQYF
TRBJ2-7 many NA TRBV24-1 TGTGCCACCAGTGATCCAGCAGGGTCCTACGAGCAGTACTTC CATSDPAGSYEQYF
TRBJ1-4 medium-sized NA TRBV7-8 TGTGCCAGCAGCTTACCCGGGACTAACCCGGTGAAGACTAATGAAAAACTGTTTTTT CASSLPGTNPVKTNEKLFF
TRBJ2-3 many NA TRBV5-1 TGCGCCAGCAGCTTGGATCTACCGGGCACAGATACGCAGTATTTT CASSLDLPGTDTQYF
TRBJ1-4 many NA TRBV5-1 TGCGCCAGCAGCTTACAGGGCGAAGAAAAACTGTTTTTT CASSLQGEEKLFF
TRBJ1-4 medium-sized TRBD1 TRBV18 TGTGCCAGCTCACCACAAAGTGCGACAGGGGGTGAAAAACTGTTTTTT CASSPQSATGGEKLFF
TRBJ2-7 many NA TRBV12-3/TRBV12-4 TGTGCCAGCAGCCCCAGGGTCTACGAGCAGTACTTC CASSPRVYEQYF
TRBJ2-1 medium-sized NA TRBV18 TGTGCCAGCTCACCAGGGGTTGTCGTTTCCTACAATGAGCAGTTCTTC CASSPGVVVSYNEQFF
TRBJ1-4 large NA TRBV12-3/TRBV12-4 TGTGCCAGCAGTCCACCAGCAACTAATGAAAAACTGTTTTTT CASSPPATNEKLFF
TRBJ2-5 medium-sized NA TRBV5-1 TGCGCCAGCAGCTCAGGGAGGCAAGAGACCCAGTACTTC CASSSGRQETQYF
TRBJ2-3 many TRBD2 TRBV6-2/TRBV6-3 TGTGCCAGCAGTCCAGCGGGAGGACCCGATACGCAGTATTTT CASSPAGGPDTQYF
TRBJ2-5 medium-sized NA TRBV5-6 TGTGCCAGCAGCTTGTCGGCAGGGAAGAAGACCCAGTACTTC CASSLSAGKKTQYF
TRBJ2-7 many NA TRBV9 TGTGCCAGCAGCGTAGCCCAAGCCTACGAGCAGTACTTC CASSVAQAYEQYF
TRBJ2-3 NA NA TRBV15 TGTGCCACCAGCAGGGAACAGGCCTACACAGATACGCAGTATTTT CATSREQAYTDTQYF
TRBJ2-2 many NA TRBV5-1 TGCGCCAGCAGCTTGGCACCGAACACCGGGGAGCTGTTTTTT CASSLAPNTGELFF
TRBJ2-1 many TRBD2 TRBV23-1 TGCGCCAGCAGCAAAACTAGCGGGAGCTCCTACAATGAGCAGTTCTTC CASSKTSGSSYNEQFF
TRBJ2-5 many NA TRBV5-4 TGTGCCAGCAGCCTAGGACAGCCCCAGGAGACCCAGTACTTC CASSLGQPQETQYF
TRBJ1-1 many TRBD1 TRBV9 TGTGCCAGCAGCATCCGCGGGACAGGGGGCGGAAACACTGAAGCTTTCTTT CASSIRGTGGGNTEAFF
TRBJ2-3 large TRBD1 TRBV12-3/TRBV12-4 TGTGCCAGCAGTCCACGGGACAGGGGCACAGATACGCAGTATTTT CASSPRDRGTDTQYF
TRBJ1-1 medium-sized NA TRBV29-1 TGCAGCGTTGAGTTTACGGTGAACACTGAAGCTTTCTTT CSVEFTVNTEAFF
TRBJ2-5 many TRBD1 TRBV6-1 TGTGCCAGCCGAAGAGGGACAGGGGGGCGAGAGACCCAGTACTTC CASRRGTGGRETQYF
TRBJ1-2 medium-sized NA TRBV4-1 TGCGCCAGCAGCCAGGATAGACTGACAGCTCCCTATGGCTACACCTTC CASSQDRLTAPYGYTF
TRBJ2-1 medium-sized NA TRBV10-1 TGCGCCAGCAGTGAAGGTTCTGGGACATATGGAGATGAGCAGTTCTTC CASSEGSGTYGDEQFF
TRBJ2-5 medium-sized NA TRBV6-2/TRBV6-3 TGTGCCAGCGGTCGGATTACGAGAGGCGAGACCCAGTACTTC CASGRITRGETQYF
TRBJ2-5 NA TRBD2 TRBV5-1 TGCGCCAGCAGCTTTAGCGGGAGCCAGGGAGAGACCCAGTACTTC CASSFSGSQGETQYF
TRBJ2-7 many TRBD1 TRBV6-1 TGTGCCAGCAGTGAACGGGACAGGGGTCGACCCTACGAGCAGTACTTC CASSERDRGRPYEQYF
TRBJ2-7 medium-sized NA TRBV7-6 TGTGCCAGCAGCTCAACAGGGTTGGTCTACGAGCAGTACTTC CASSSTGLVYEQYF
TRBJ2-3 medium-sized TRBD2 TRBV7-3 TGTGCCAGCAGCTTAACAGTACTAGCGGGAGTTTATAGCACAGATACGCAGTATTTT CASSLTVLAGVYSTDTQYF
TRBJ1-1 many NA TRBV7-2 TGTGCCAGCAGCCCCAGGCGGGCTGAAGCTTTCTTT CASSPRRAEAFF
TRBJ2-3 many NA TRBV5-1 TGCGCCAGCACTAACACAGATACGCAGTATTTT CASTNTDTQYF
TRBJ2-7 many NA TRBV14 TGTGCCAGCAGCCAAGGGACAGTTTACGAGCAGTACTTC CASSQGTVYEQYF
TRBJ2-2 medium-sized NA TRBV7-9 TGTGCCAGCAGCTTTTCTAGCGCCTCGAACACCGGGGAGCTGTTTTTT CASSFSSASNTGELFF
TRBJ2-3 large TRBD2 TRBV12-3/TRBV12-4 TGTGCCAGCAGCCATGGACTAGCGGGGAACACAGATACGCAGTATTTT CASSHGLAGNTDTQYF
TRBJ2-3 many NA TRBV28 TGTGCCAGCAGGGCCAACACAGATACGCAGTATTTT CASRANTDTQYF
TRBJ1-1 many TRBD1 TRBV5-1 TGCGCCAGCAGCTTGGTACCAGGGGGCAGGAACACTGAAGCTTTCTTT CASSLVPGGRNTEAFF
TRBJ2-5 many TRBD2 TRBV19 TGTGCCAGTAGTATAGGACTAGCGGCGTACCAAGAGACCCAGTACTTC CASSIGLAAYQETQYF
TRBJ2-3 medium-sized NA TRBV20-1 TGCAGTGCTAGATTCGAGTACACAGATACGCAGTATTTT CSARFEYTDTQYF
TRBJ1-2 medium-sized TRBD1 TRBV19 TGTGCCAGTAGCCCAGGACAGGACTATGGCTACACCTTC CASSPGQDYGYTF
TRBJ1-4 many TRBD1 TRBV5-6 TGTGCCAGCAGCTCACAGGGGGCAGGGAAAAAACTGTTTTTT CASSSQGAGKKLFF
TRBJ1-2 many NA TRBV3-1 TGTGCCAGCAGCCAAAGACGAGGAGATGGCTACACCTTC CASSQRRGDGYTF
TRBJ1-5 hyperexpanded NA TRBV28 TGTGCCAGCAGTTTATGGGTGGGTAGTCAGCCCCAGCATTTT CASSLWVGSQPQHF
TRBJ2-7 medium-sized NA TRBV6-5 TGTGCCAGCATCCAAGCAACAGGGCTAGCTTACGAGCAGTACTTC CASIQATGLAYEQYF
TRBJ2-3 many NA TRBV6-5 TGTGCCAGCAACAAGGGAGATACGCAGTATTTT CASNKGDTQYF